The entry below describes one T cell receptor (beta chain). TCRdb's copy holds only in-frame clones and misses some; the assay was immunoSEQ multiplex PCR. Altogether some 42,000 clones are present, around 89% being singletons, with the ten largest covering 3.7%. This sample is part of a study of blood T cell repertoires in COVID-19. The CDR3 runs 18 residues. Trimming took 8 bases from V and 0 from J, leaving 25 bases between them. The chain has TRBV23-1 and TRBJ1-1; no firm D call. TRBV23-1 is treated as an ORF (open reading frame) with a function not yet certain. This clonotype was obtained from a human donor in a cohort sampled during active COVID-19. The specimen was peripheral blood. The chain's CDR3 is CASSTLGSAGGMNTEAFF. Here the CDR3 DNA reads TGCGCCAGCTCTACCTTGGGGAGTGCGGGCGGCATGAACACTGAAGCTTTCTTT.